Described below is a single TCR beta chain sequence and its context. Study processing details: How many nucleated cells were present was estimated from reference gene primer amplification. This table comes from immunoSEQ multiplex PCR, and its TCRdb copy is limited to in-frame clones, with some not included. The V and J calls and clone size were taken over from that table, and D and trimming were inferred from the DNA. The data contain approximately 300,000 clones, about 90% of them singletons. This entry belongs to a study of blood T cell repertoires in COVID-19. Overall study: Samples came from the United States, Italy and Spain, spanning acute and convalescent COVID-19. From T cells, B-cell-depleted T cells, or PBMCs came the material, which was cDNA or gDNA.

The CDR3 loop spans 13 amino acids. CDR1 and CDR2 from the germline V gene are LNHDA and SQIVND (reference sequence). Trimming left V 6 bases short and J 5 bases short, with 13 bases between. This TCR was sampled from a man in his late teens or twenties with active or convalescent COVID-19. The J gene is TRBJ2-5, the V gene TRBV19; a possible D gene is TRBD2 (6 bases). The source material was peripheral blood. CDR3 sequence: CASRHSGRETQYF. In DNA, the CDR3 is TGTGCCAGTAGACATAGCGGCCGTGAGACCCAGTACTTC.